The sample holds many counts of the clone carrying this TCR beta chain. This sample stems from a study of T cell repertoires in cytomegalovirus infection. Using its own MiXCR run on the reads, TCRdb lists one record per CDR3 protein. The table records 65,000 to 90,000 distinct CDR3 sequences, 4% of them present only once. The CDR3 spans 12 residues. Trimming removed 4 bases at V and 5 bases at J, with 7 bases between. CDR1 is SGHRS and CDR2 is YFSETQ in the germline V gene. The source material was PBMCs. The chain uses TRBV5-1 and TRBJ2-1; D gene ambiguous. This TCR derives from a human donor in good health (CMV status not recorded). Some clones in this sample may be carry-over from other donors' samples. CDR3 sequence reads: CASSPQNNEQFF. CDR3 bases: TGCGCCAGCAGCCCACAGAACAATGAGCAGTTCTTC.